These T cell receptor beta chains were read from a single sample in a study of T cells in Graves' hyperthyroidism and ophthalmopathy. TCRdb ran MiXCR on the multiplex PCR reads and lists one entry per CDR3 protein. Of approximately 560,000 distinct CDR3 sequences listed, just over 45% are singletons. Source material: peripheral blood or thyroid tissue (not recorded which). The receptors were gathered from a young woman with Graves' hyperthyroidism. Both conserved end residues are part of each CDR3. A D gene is named only where the DNA matches it firmly. A clone size is listed for some rows: how often the clone was seen (once, few, many), or a class if it is expanded.

few | TRBJ1-6 | TRBD1 | TRBV7-3 | CASSGQGYNSPLHF | TGTGCCAGCAGTGGACAGGGATATAATTCACCCCTCCACTTT
many | TRBJ2-5 | - | TRBV7-8 | CASSTRTGIETQYF | TGTGCCAGCAGCACCCGGACGGGGATAGAGACCCAGTACTTC
few | TRBJ1-2 | - | TRBV19 | CASSIAAAIGYTF | TGTGCCAGTAGTATTGCAGCGGCTATTGGCTACACCTTC
- | TRBJ1-1 | TRBD1 | TRBV2 | CASRGQGKTASAFF | TGTGCCAGCAGAGGACAGGGTAAAACGGCTTCAGCTTTCTTT
- | TRBJ1-2 | - | TRBV11-1 | CASSSAQNADYYGYTF | TGTGCCAGCAGCTCAGCACAAAACGCGGATTACTATGGCTACACCTTC
few | TRBJ1-1 | - | TRBV7-9 | CASSLEQTLRAEAFF | TGTGCCAGCAGCTTGGAACAGACCTTGCGGGCTGAAGCTTTCTTT
- | TRBJ2-2 | - | TRBV2 | CASSGFNTRELFF | TGTGCCAGCAGCGGATTTAACACCAGGGAGCTGTTTTTT
- | TRBJ1-4 | TRBD1 | TRBV7-9 | CASSSNPDRTYNEKLFF | TGTGCCAGCAGCTCAAACCCGGACAGGACTTATAATGAAAAACTGTTTTTT
- | TRBJ1-4 | TRBD1 | TRBV20-1 | CSARPGQGNEKLFF | TGCAGTGCTAGGCCGGGACAGGGGAATGAAAAACTGTTTTTT
- | TRBJ1-1 | - | TRBV15 | CATSRDLAGGEAFF | TGTGCCACCAGCAGAGATTTGGCCGGGGGGGAAGCTTTCTTT
- | TRBJ2-7 | - | TRBV12-3/TRBV12-4 | CASSFETEAYEQYF | TGTGCCAGCAGTTTCGAGACTGAGGCCTACGAGCAATACTTC
many | TRBJ1-4 | - | TRBV10-3 | CAISGYNEKLFF | TGTGCCATCAGTGGATATAATGAAAAACTGTTTTTT
- | TRBJ1-5 | - | TRBV6-5 | CASSYNGRYQPQHF | TGTGCCAGCAGTTACAACGGCCGGTATCAGCCCCAGCATTTT
- | TRBJ1-6 | - | TRBV5-6 | CAWSVRRVTSPLHF | TGTGCCTGGAGTGTACGGAGAGTAACATCACCCCTCCACTTT
few | TRBJ1-3 | - | TRBV7-3 | CASSLMGPGNTIYF | TGTGCCAGCAGCTTAATGGGTCCCGGAAACACCATATATTTT
many | TRBJ1-6 | TRBD1 | TRBV2 | CASMAWGDRGDSPLHF | TGTGCCAGCATGGCCTGGGGCGACAGGGGAGATTCACCCCTCCACTTT
- | TRBJ2-3 | - | TRBV7-2 | CASRGGGDPDTQYF | TGTGCCAGCAGGGGCGGCGGGGACCCAGATACGCAGTATTTT
many | TRBJ2-7 | - | TRBV24-1 | CATSDSAETYEQYF | TGTGCCACCAGTGATTCGGCAGAAACCTACGAGCAGTACTTC
- | TRBJ1-2 | - | TRBV25-1 | CASSASSVSGYTF | TGTGCCAGCAGTGCTAGCTCGGTGAGTGGCTACACCTTC
few | TRBJ1-4 | - | TRBV7-8 | CASSLDSATNEKLFF | TGTGCCAGCAGCCTCGACAGTGCAACTAATGAAAAACTGTTTTTT
- | TRBJ1-4 | TRBD1 | TRBV7-9 | CASSTGVGNEKLFF | TGTGCCAGCAGCACAGGGGTCGGTAATGAAAAACTGTTTTTT
few | TRBJ1-6 | - | TRBV14 | CASSLLRGNSPLHF | TGTGCCAGCAGTTTACTCAGGGGTAATTCACCCCTCCACTTT
once | TRBJ2-7 | TRBD2 | TRBV25-1 | CASSFGLANEQYF | TGTGCCAGCAGTTTTGGACTAGCGAACGAGCAGTACTTC
- | TRBJ2-5 | - | TRBV24-1 | CATSEAGEETQYF | TGTGCCACCAGTGAGGCAGGGGAGGAGACCCAGTACTTC
many | TRBJ1-1 | - | TRBV10-3 | CAIKPRADIGTWAFF | TGTGCCATCAAACCCCGAGCAGACATCGGCACGTGGGCTTTCTTT
- | TRBJ1-4 | - | TRBV19 | CASSRDGRNEKLFF | TGTGCCAGTTCCCGCGATGGCCGTAATGAAAAACTGTTTTTT
- | TRBJ1-5 | TRBD1 | TRBV7-9 | CASSLTGVNNQPQHF | TGTGCCAGCAGCTTGACAGGGGTAAACAATCAGCCCCAGCATTTT
- | TRBJ2-7 | - | TRBV19 | CASSIVPGDYEQYF | TGTGCCAGTAGTATAGTTCCGGGAGACTACGAGCAGTACTTC
- | TRBJ1-6 | - | TRBV15 | CATSRQVVGSPLHF | TGTGCCACCAGCCGACAGGTAGTGGGTTCACCCCTCCACTTT
- | TRBJ1-2 | - | TRBV2 | CASSEDGVHYGYTF | TGTGCCAGCAGTGAAGACGGGGTCCACTATGGCTACACCTTC
- | TRBJ2-7 | - | TRBV20-1 | CSAREGRLLGEQYF | TGCAGTGCTAGAGAGGGCAGACTACTAGGGGAGCAGTACTTC
- | TRBJ1-2 | - | TRBV2 | CASSPSRGSYGYTF | TGTGCCAGCAGCCCCAGTCGTGGCTCTTATGGCTACACCTTC
many | TRBJ1-1 | - | TRBV29-1 | CSVDRQWNTEAFF | TGCAGCGTTGATCGGCAGTGGAACACTGAAGCTTTCTTT
few | TRBJ1-1 | - | TRBV10-3 | CATALGRTEAFF | TGTGCCACCGCCCTAGGTAGGACTGAAGCTTTCTTT
few | TRBJ1-2 | - | TRBV4-3 | CASSHVTAYGYTF | TGCGCCAGCAGCCATGTGACCGCGTATGGCTACACCTTC
- | TRBJ1-6 | - | TRBV10-3 | CASREQVEGKSPLHF | TGTGCCAGCAGAGAACAGGTGGAGGGTAAATCACCCCTCCACTTT